The 5 T cell receptor beta chains presented below share a single source sample, sequenced in a study of technical replicates of blood from a handful of donors (dated by TCRdb to 2017 to 2019). Library generation was performed with the immunoSEQ multiplex PCR assay. The clones in this table, taken by TCRdb from immuneACCESS, are in-frame only. Not every clone is retained; where verified, under half of the shortfall comes from an unresolved V gene, and the cause of the rest is unknown. For this sample the table gives about 71,000 clones, of which roughly 89% were detected only once. The leading ten clones occupy around 0.37% of the sample. Sequencing was performed on T cells isolated from PBMCs. All receptors come from a human donor in good health.

CDR3 region: CASSTLMDEQYF. In DNA form, the CDR3 reads TGTGCCAGCAGCACCCTAATGGACGAGCAGTACTTC. This sequence joins TRBV7-9 and TRBJ2-7; the D is unclear. The CDR3 length is 12 residues. Germline lookup yields CDR1 SEHNR and CDR2 FQNEAQ (reference sequence). Between the trimmed V and J ends, which lost 5 bases and 5 bases, there was a span of 10 bases. Together with reference TRBV7-9 and TRBJ2-7, the CDR3 gives the full variable domain: DTGVSQNPRHKITKRGQNVTFRCDPISEHNRLYWYRQTLGQGPEFLTYFQNEAQLEKSRLLSDRFSAERPKGSFSTLEIQRTEQGDSAMYLCASSTLMDEQYFGPGTRLTVT.

Of note for this clone: Lacking the conserved final phenylalanine or tryptophan, this CDR3 likely reflects a read error. The DNA is left out, because the CDR3 cannot be placed on it with certainty; the CDR3 is given as TCRdb lists it. This chain connects TRBV11-3 to TRBJ1-3. Inclusive of both ends, the CDR3 amounts to 9 amino acids. In germline, CDR1 is SGHNT, CDR2 YENEEA. The CDR3 here is CASSFPPPL.

The chain recombines TRBV4-1 with TRBJ2-1; 9 bases match TRBD2. Germline-derived CDR1 and CDR2 are MGHRA and YSYEKL. Unmatched junction bases numbered 13, after V lost 3 bases and J lost 7 bases. The CDR3 is made up of 17 amino acids. CDR3 loop: CASSQGRAGGPSNEQFF. CDR3 coding DNA: TGCGCCAGCAGCCAGGGGAGGGCGGGAGGGCCCTCGAATGAGCAGTTCTTC.

The gene calls are TRBV21-1 and TRBJ2-1; the table calls TRBD2, which could not be checked here. TRBV21-1 is listed as a pseudogene. CDR3 length: 12 residues. The CDR3 DNA is TGTGCCAGCAGCCTCCTAGAGAATGAGCAGTTCTTC. Protein product: CASSLLENEQFF.

The chain joins TRBV19 to TRBJ1-1; a possible D gene is TRBD1 (5 bases). CDR1 is LNHDA and CDR2 is SQIVND in the germline V gene (reference sequence). The CDR3 contains 13 residues. The V gene lost 6 bases and the J gene lost 3 bases, with 11 bases spanning the gap. The CDR3 DNA is TGTGCCAGTAGGGACATATACTACACTGAAGCTTTCTTT. Translation gives CASRDIYYTEAFF.